This T cell receptor beta chain stems from a study of T cell changes during pregnancy in multiple sclerosis. Germline V CDR1 and CDR2: LNHDA, SQIVND (reference sequence). The germline V and J ends were trimmed by 5 bases and 1 base, with 11 bases remaining between them. The CDR3 is 15 amino acids. Assay used: immunoSEQ multiplex PCR; TCRdb lists only in-frame clones, some missing. Of about 44,000 clones listed, 89% are singletons. The receptor comes from a female donor with multiple sclerosis, enrolled in a pregnancy study. The starting material was CD4+ T cells from peripheral blood mononuclear cells, obtained after pregnancy. This rearrangement joins TRBV19 to TRBJ2-2; D is possibly TRBD2 (5 bases). Here the CDR3 DNA reads TGTGCCAGTAGTGTCCAGCGGTTGAACACCGGGGAGCTGTTTTTT. This translates into CASSVQRLNTGELFF.